This T cell receptor beta chain comes out of a study of blood T cells in healthy people across ages. Germline-derived CDR1 and CDR2 are SGHTA and FQGNSA. This CDR3 has 17 amino acids. After removal of 0 bases from V and 0 bases from J, the junction contained 4 bases not matched to a gene. A sample-barcoded 5' primer and a J-beta primer mix were used in a second PCR of roughly 7 to 11 cycles. TCRdb reprocessed the 5' RACE reads via MiXCR and lists one record per CDR3 protein. The table includes 1.5 million to 2 million distinct CDR3 sequences, around half detected once. Material: blood. The V and J genes are TRBV7-2 and TRBJ2-1, with 8 bases identical to TRBD2. The source is a woman aged 35 to 49 in good health. The CDR3 spells CASSLAAGGGSYNEQFF. In DNA, the CDR3 is TGTGCCAGCAGCTTAGCTGCGGGGGGCGGCTCCTACAATGAGCAGTTCTTC.